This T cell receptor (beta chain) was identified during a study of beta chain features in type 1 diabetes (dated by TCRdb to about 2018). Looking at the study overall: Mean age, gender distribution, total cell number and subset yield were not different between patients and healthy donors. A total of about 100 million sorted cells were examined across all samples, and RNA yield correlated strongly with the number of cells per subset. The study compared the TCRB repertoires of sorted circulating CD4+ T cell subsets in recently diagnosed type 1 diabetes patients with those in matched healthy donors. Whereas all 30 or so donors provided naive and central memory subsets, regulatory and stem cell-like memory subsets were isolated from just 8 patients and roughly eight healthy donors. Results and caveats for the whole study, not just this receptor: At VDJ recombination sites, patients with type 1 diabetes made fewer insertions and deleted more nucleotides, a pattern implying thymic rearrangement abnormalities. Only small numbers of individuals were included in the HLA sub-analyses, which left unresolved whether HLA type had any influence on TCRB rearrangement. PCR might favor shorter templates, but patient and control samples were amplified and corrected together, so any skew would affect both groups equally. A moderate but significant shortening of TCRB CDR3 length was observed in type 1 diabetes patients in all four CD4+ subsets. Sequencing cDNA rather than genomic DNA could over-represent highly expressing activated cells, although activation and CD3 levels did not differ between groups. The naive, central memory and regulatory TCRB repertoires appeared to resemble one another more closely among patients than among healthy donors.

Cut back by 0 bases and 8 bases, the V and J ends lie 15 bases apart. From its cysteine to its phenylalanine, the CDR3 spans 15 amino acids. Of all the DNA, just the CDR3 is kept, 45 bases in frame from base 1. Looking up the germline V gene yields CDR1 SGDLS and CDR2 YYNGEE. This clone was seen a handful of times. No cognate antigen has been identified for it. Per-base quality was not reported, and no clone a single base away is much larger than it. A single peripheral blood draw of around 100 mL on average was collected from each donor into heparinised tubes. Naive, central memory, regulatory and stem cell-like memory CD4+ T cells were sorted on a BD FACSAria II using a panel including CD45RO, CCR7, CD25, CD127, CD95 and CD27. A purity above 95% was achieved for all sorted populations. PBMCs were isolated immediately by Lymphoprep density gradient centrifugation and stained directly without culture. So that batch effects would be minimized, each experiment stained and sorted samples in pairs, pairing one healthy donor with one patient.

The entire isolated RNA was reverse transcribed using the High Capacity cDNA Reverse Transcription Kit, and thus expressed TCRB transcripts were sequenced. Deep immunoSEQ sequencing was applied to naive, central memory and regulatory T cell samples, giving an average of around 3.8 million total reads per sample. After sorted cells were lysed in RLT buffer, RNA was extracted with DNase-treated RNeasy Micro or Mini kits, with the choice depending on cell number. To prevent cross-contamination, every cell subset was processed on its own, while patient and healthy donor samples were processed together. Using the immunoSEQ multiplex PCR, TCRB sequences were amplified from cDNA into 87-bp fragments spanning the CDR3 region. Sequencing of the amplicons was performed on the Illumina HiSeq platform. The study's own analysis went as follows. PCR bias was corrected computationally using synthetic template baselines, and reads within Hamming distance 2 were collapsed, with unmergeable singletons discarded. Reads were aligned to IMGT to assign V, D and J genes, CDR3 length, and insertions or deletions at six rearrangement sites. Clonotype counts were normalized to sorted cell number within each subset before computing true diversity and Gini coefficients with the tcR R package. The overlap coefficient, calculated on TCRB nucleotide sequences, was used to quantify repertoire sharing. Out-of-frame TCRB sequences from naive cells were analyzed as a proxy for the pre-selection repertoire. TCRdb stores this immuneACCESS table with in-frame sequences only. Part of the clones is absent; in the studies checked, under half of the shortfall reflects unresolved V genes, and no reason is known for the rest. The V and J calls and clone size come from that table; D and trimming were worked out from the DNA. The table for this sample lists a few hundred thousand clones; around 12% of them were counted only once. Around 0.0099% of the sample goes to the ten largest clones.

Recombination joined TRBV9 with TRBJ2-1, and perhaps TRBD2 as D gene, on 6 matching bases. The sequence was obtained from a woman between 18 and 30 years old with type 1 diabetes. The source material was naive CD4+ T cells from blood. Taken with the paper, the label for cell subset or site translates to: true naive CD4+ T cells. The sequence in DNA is TGTGCCAGCAGCGTAGGGTCGGGAGTAACCGATGAGCAGTTCTTC. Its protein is CASSVGSGVTDEQFF.